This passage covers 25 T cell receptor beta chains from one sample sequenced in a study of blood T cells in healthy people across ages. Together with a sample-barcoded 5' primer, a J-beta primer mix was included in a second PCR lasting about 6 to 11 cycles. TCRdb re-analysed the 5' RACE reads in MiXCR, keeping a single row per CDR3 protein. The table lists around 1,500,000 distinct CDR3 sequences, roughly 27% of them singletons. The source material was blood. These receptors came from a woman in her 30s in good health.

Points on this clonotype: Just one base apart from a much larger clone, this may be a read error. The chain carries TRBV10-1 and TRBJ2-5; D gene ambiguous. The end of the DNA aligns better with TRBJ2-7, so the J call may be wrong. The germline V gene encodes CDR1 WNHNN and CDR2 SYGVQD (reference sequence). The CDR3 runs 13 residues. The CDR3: CASSESIWGEQYF. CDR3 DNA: TGCGCCAGCAGTGAGTCGATTTGGGGCGAGCAGTACTTC.

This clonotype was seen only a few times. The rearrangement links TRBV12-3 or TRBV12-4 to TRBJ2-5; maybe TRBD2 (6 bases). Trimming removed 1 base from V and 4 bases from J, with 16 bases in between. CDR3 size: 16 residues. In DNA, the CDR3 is TGTGCCAGCAGTTTAGGAAGGGTGGGGCGGGGAGAGACCCAGTACTTC. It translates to CASSLGRVGRGETQYF.

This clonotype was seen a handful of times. The CDR3 loop is CASSKHYRVVETQYF. Here the CDR3 DNA reads TGTGCCAGCAGTAAACATTACAGGGTGGTGGAGACCCAGTACTTC. The rearrangement uses TRBV6-1 and TRBJ2-5, with a possible D match to TRBD1 (6 bases). There are 15 residues in the CDR3. Germline loops: CDR1 MNHNS, CDR2 SASEGT. Trimming took off 5 bases at V and 5 bases at J, with 18 bases between the two ends.

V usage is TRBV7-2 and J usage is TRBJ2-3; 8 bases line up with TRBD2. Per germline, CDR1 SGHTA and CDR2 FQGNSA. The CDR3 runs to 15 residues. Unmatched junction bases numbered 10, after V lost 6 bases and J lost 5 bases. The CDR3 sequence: CASSAGGGYGDTQYF. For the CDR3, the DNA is TGTGCCAGCAGTGCGGGAGGCGGGTATGGAGATACGCAGTATTTT.

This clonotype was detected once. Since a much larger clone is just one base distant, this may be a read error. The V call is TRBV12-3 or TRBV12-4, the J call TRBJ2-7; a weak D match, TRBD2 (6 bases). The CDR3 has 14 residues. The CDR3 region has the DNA TGTACCAGCAGTTTAGGAGGGGCTAACTACGAGCAGTACTTC. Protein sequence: CTSSLGGANYEQYF.

The CDR3 sequence is CTSSLEASGRTDTQYF. CDR3 nucleotides: TGTACCAGCAGCTTAGAGGCTAGCGGGAGGACCGATACGCAGTATTTT. The rearrangement uses TRBV7-2 and TRBJ2-3; 11 nucleotides line up with TRBD2. Trimming removed 1 base from V and 6 bases from J; junction bases left unmatched: 6. Germline values: CDR1 SGHTA, CDR2 FQGNSA. The CDR3 runs 16 residues.

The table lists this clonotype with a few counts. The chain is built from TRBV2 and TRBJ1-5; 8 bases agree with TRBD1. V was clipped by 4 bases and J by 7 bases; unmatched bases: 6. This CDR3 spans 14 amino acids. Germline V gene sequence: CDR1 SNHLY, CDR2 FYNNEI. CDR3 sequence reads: CASSVGQGAQPQHF. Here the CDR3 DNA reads TGTGCCAGCAGTGTGGGGCAGGGGGCCCAGCCCCAGCATTTT. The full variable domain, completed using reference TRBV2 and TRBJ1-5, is EPEVTQTPSHQVTQMGQEVILRCVPISNHLYFYWYRQILGQKVEFLVSFYNNEISEKSEIFDDQFSVERPDGSNFTLKIRSTKLEDSAMYFCASSVGQGAQPQHFGDGTRLSIL.

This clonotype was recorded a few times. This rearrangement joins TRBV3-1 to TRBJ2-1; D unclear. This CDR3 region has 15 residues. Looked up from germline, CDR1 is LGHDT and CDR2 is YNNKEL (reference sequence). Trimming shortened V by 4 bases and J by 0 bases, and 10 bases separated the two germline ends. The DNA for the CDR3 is TGTGCCAGCAGCCCCCCCTCCTACTCCTACAATGAGCAGTTCTTC. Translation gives CASSPPSYSYNEQFF.

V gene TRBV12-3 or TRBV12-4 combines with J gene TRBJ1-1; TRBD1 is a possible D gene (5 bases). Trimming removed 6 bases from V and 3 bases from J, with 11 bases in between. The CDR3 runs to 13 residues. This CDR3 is CASRPGHDTEAFF. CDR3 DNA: TGTGCCAGCAGACCTGGACATGACACTGAAGCTTTCTTT.

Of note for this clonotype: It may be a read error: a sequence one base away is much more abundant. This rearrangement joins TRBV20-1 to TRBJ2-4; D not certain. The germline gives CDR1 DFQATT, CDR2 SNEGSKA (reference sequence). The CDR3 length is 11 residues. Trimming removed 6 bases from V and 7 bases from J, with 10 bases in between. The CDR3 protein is CSAENGNIQYF. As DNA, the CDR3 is TGCAGTGCAGAAAACGGGAACATTCAGTACTTC.

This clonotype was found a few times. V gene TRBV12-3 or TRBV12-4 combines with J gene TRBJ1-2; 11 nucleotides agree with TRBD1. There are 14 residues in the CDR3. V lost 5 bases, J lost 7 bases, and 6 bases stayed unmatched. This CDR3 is CASSRDRGWGGYTF. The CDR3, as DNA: TGTGCCAGCAGTAGGGACAGGGGGTGGGGTGGCTACACCTTC.

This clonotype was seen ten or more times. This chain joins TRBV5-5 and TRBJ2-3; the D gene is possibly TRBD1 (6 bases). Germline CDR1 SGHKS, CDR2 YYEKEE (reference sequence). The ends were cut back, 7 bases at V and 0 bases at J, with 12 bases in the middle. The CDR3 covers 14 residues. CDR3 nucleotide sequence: TGTGCCAGCGACTGGACAGAAAGCACAGATACGCAGTATTTT. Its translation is CASDWTESTDTQYF. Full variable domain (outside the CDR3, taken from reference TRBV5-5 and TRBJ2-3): DAGVTQSPTHLIKTRGQQVTLRCSPISGHKSVSWYQQVLGQGPQFIFQYYEKEERGRGNFPDRFSARQFPNYSSELNVNALLLGDSALYLCASDWTESTDTQYFGPGTRLTVL.

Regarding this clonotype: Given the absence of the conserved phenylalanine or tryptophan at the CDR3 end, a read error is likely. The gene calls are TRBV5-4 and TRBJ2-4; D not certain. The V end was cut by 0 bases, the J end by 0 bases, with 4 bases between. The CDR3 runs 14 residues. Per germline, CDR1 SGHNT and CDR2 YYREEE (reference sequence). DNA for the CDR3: TGTGCCAGCAGCTTGGGAGTAGCCAAAAACATTCAGTACTTA. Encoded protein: CASSLGVAKNIQYL.

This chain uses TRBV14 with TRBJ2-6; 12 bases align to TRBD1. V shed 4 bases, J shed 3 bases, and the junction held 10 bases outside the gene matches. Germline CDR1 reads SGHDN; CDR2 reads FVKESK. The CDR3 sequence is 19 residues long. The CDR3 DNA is TGTGCCAGCAGCCGCCGACCGGGACAGGGGGCCCTTGGGGCCAACGTCCTGACTTTC. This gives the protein CASSRRPGQGALGANVLTF.

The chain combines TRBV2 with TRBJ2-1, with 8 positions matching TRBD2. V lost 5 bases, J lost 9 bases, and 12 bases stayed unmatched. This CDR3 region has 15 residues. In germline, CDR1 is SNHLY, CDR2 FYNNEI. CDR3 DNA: TGTGCCAGCAGTTCCCAAGCGGGAGAGTGGGGTGAGCAGTTCTTC. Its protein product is CASSSQAGEWGEQFF.

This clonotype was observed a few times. The CDR3 DNA reads TGTGCCACCAGTGATCTTACGGACAGGGCGGGTGAGCAGTTCTTC. It encodes CATSDLTDRAGEQFF. This chain joins TRBV24-1 and TRBJ2-1; the match to TRBD1 covers 8 bases. The CDR3 sequence is 15 residues long. CDR1 and CDR2 from the germline V gene are KGHDR and SFDVKD. V gave up 3 bases and J gave up 9 bases; unmatched junction bases: 9.

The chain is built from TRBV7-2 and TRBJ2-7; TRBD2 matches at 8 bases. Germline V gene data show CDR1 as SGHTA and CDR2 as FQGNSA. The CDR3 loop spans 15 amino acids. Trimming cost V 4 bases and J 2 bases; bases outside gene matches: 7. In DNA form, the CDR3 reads TGTGCCAGCAGCTCGTCTAGCGGGCTCACCTACGAGCAGTACTTC. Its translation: CASSSSSGLTYEQYF.

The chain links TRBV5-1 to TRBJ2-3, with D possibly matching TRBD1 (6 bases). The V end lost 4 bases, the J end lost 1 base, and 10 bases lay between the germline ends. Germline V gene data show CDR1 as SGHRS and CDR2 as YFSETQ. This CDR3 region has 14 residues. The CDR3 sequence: CASSSQGRTDTQYF. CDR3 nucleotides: TGCGCCAGCAGCAGCCAGGGGCGCACAGATACGCAGTATTTT.

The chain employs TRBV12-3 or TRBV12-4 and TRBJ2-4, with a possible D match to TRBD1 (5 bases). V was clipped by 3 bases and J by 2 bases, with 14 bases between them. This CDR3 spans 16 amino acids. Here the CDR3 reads CASSLKIRGSKNIQYF. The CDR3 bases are TGTGCCAGCAGTTTGAAGATTAGGGGTTCCAAAAACATTCAGTACTTC.

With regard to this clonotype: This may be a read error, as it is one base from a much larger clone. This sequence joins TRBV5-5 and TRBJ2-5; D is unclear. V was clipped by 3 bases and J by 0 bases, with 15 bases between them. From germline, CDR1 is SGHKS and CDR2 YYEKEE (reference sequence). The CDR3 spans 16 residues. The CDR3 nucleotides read TGTGCCAGCAGCTCGGAAGACACATCGTACCAAGAGACCCAGTACTTC. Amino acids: CASSSEDTSYQETQYF.

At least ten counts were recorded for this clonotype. Here the CDR3 DNA reads TGTGCCAGCAGCCAAGTAACAGGGGGATACGAGCAGTACTTC. Its protein is CASSQVTGGYEQYF. The chain uses TRBV3-1 and TRBJ2-7; 8 positions agree with TRBD1. Germline V gene data show CDR1 as LGHDT and CDR2 as YNNKEL (reference sequence). Losses at the gene ends were 1 base for V and 4 bases for J; bases not matched to a gene: 3. The CDR3 loop spans 14 amino acids.

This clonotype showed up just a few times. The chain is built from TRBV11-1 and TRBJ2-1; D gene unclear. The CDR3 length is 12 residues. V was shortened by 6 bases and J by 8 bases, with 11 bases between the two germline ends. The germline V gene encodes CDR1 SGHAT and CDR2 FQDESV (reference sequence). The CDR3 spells CASSPTVDEQFF. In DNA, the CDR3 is TGTGCCAGCAGTCCTACTGTCGATGAGCAGTTCTTC.

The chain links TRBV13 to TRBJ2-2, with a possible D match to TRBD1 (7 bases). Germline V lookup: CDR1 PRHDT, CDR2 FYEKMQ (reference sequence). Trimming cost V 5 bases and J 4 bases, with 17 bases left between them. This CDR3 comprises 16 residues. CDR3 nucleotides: TGTGCCAGCAGCCCAAGGCAGGGGGGTTTCACCGGGGAGCTGTTTTTT. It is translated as CASSPRQGGFTGELFF.

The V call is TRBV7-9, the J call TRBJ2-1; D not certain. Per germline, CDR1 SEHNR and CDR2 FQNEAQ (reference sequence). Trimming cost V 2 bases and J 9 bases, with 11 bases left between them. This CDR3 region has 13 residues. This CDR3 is CASSLPPGREQFF. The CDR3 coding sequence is TGTGCCAGCAGCTTACCGCCTGGGCGTGAGCAGTTCTTC. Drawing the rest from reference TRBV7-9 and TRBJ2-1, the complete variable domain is DTGVSQNPRHKITKRGQNVTFRCDPISEHNRLYWYRQTLGQGPEFLTYFQNEAQLEKSRLLSDRFSAERPKGSFSTLEIQRTEQGDSAMYLCASSLPPGREQFFGPGTRLTVL.

The CDR3 is CSVGGRVSDTEAFF. CDR3 DNA: TGCAGCGTTGGGGGGCGCGTGTCGGACACTGAAGCTTTCTTT. The gene calls are TRBV29-1 and TRBJ1-1, with a tentative D call TRBD1 (6 bases). Germline CDR1 is SQVTM and CDR2 is ANQGSEA. V was clipped by 4 bases and J by 3 bases, with 15 bases between them. CDR3 length: 14 amino acids.